A single sample is the source of the 9 T cell receptor beta chains below, sequenced in a study of chemoradiotherapy in HPV16-positive cancers. Generated by immunoSEQ multiplex PCR, the TCRdb table keeps only in-frame clones and is missing some. The sample shows roughly 6,500 clones, around 85% of them seen only once. Source: tumor tissue, taken from a patient who underwent chemoradiotherapy. The receptor source for this set is a human donor with HPV-associated anogenital cancer.

This CDR3 is CASSLVGFTEAFF. CDR3 DNA sequence: TGTGCCAGCAGCTTAGTGGGATTCACTGAAGCTTTCTTT. The genes are TRBV7-9 and TRBJ1-1; D ambiguous. Trimming took off 1 base at V and 4 bases at J, with 7 bases between the two ends. Germline assignment: CDR1 SEHNR and CDR2 FQNEAQ (reference sequence). The CDR3 contains 13 residues.

The gene calls are TRBV6-6 and TRBJ1-4, with 7 bases aligning to TRBD1. The trim removed 6 bases at V and 4 bases at J, leaving 8 bases unmatched. This CDR3 has 15 residues. Germline values: CDR1 MNHNY, CDR2 SVGAGI (reference sequence). The chain's CDR3 is CASSDRDDNNEKLFF. In DNA, the CDR3 is TGTGCCAGCAGCGACAGGGACGACAATAATGAAAAACTGTTTTTT.

V gene TRBV6-5 combines with J gene TRBJ2-7; D is unclear. Germline V gene data show CDR1 as MNHEY and CDR2 as SVGAGI. The V and J ends lost 2 bases and 0 bases respectively, with 8 bases between them. The CDR3 length is 14 residues. As DNA, the CDR3 is TGTGCCAGCAGTTACGGCTACAACTCCTACGAGCAGTACTTC. Protein product: CASSYGYNSYEQYF.

Only a few counts were recorded for this clone. The chain couples TRBV6-1 to TRBJ1-5; D unresolved. The germline CDR1 and CDR2 sequences are MNHNS and SASEGT. CDR3 size: 15 residues. V dropped 2 bases and J dropped 1 base, with 9 bases sitting between them. In nucleotides, the CDR3 is TGTGCCAGCAGTGAACTTGGGGAAAGCAATCAGCCCCAGCATTTT. Protein: CASSELGESNQPQHF.

The gene calls are TRBV11-2 and TRBJ2-7, with D maybe TRBD2 (7 bases). This CDR3 comprises 16 residues. V was shortened by 5 bases and J by 4 bases, with 21 bases between the two germline ends. In germline, CDR1 is SGHAT, CDR2 FQNNGV. The CDR3 DNA sequence: TGTGCCAGCAGCCGGGGGAGGGGGGGCCTGTGGTACGAGCAGTACTTC. This sequence encodes CASSRGRGGLWYEQYF. Filled out from reference TRBV11-2 and TRBJ2-7, the complete variable domain reads EAGVAQSPRYKIIEKRQSVAFWCNPISGHATLYWYQQILGQGPKLLIQFQNNGVVDDSQLPKDRFSAERLKGVDSTLKIQPAKLEDSAVYLCASSRGRGGLWYEQYFGPGTRLTVT.

V usage is TRBV2 and J usage is TRBJ2-2; TRBD2 is a possible D gene (5 bases). Trimming took 4 bases from V and 8 from J, leaving 14 bases between them. The CDR3 length is 14 residues. Germline V gene sequence: CDR1 SNHLY, CDR2 FYNNEI. This chain's CDR3 is CASSVGGPGGELFF. The CDR3, as DNA: TGTGCCAGCAGTGTCGGCGGGCCCGGGGGGGAGCTGTTTTTT.

The chain links TRBV6-6 to TRBJ1-1; a weak D match, TRBD1 (6 bases). The germline gives CDR1 MNHNY, CDR2 SVGAGI (reference sequence). The CDR3 consists of 16 residues. V shed 0 bases and J shed 5 bases, with 16 bases lying between them. The CDR3 DNA reads as TGTGCCAGCAGTTACTCGAACGGGGGGCATGGTACTGAAGCTTTCTTT. This encodes CASSYSNGGHGTEAFF.

This sequence joins TRBV19 and TRBJ2-3; no clear D. Germline lookup yields CDR1 LNHDA and CDR2 SQIVND (reference sequence). The CDR3 is 13 amino acids. The V gene lost 6 bases and the J gene lost 3 bases, with 10 bases spanning the gap. The CDR3 loop reads CASSPSLTDTQYF. CDR3 DNA: TGTGCCAGTAGCCCCAGTTTGACAGATACGCAGTATTTT.

The chain joins TRBV29-1 to TRBJ2-1; 14 bases are a match to TRBD2. The CDR3 is 14 amino acids. V lost 7 bases and J lost 6; bases outside the gene matches: 5. Germline V gene sequence: CDR1 SQVTM, CDR2 ANQGSEA. The DNA of the CDR3 is TGCAGCGCCACGGGGACTAGCGGGGGCAATGAGCAGTTCTTC. Amino acids: CSATGTSGGNEQFF.